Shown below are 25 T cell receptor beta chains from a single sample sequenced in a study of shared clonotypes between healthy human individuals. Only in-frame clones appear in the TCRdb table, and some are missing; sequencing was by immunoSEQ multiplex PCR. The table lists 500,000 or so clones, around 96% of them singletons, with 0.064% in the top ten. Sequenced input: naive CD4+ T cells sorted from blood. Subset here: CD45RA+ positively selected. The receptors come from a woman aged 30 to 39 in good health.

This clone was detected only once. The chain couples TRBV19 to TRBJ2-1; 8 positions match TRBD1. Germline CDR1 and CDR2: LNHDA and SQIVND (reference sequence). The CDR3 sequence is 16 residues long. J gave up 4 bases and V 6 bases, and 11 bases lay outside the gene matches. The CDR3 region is CASSTSGGRGYNEQFF. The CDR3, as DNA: TGTGCCAGTAGCACTTCAGGGGGCCGGGGTTACAATGAGCAGTTCTTC.

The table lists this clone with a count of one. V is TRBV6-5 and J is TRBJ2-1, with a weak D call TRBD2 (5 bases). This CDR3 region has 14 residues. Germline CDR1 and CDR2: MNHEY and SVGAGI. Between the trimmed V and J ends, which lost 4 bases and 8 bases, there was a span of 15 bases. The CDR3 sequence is CASSSQLELDEQFF. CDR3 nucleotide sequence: TGTGCCAGCAGTTCCCAACTAGAGCTGGATGAGCAGTTCTTC.

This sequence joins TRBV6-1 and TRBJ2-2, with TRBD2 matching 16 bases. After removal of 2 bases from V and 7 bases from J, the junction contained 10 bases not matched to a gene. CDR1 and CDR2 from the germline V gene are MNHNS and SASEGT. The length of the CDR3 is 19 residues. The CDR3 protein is CASSETIPGLAGGNGELFF. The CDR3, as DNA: TGTGCCAGCAGTGAAACTATACCGGGACTAGCGGGAGGGAACGGGGAGCTGTTTTTT.

CDR3 in amino acids: CASSLDLPSYEQYF. The CDR3 DNA is TGTGCCAGCAGCTTGGACCTCCCGTCCTACGAGCAGTACTTC. The chain carries TRBV11-2 and TRBJ2-7; D remains ambiguous. V lost 3 bases, J lost 1 base, and 10 bases lay in between. Germline-derived CDR1 and CDR2 are SGHAT and FQNNGV. This CDR3 contains 14 residues.

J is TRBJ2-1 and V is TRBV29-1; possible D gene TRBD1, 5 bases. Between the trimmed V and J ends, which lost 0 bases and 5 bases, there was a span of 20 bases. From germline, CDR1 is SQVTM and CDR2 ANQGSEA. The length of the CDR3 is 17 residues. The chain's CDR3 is CSVEDGGLWGSHNEQFF. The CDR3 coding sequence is TGCAGCGTTGAAGATGGTGGATTGTGGGGCTCTCACAATGAGCAGTTCTTC.

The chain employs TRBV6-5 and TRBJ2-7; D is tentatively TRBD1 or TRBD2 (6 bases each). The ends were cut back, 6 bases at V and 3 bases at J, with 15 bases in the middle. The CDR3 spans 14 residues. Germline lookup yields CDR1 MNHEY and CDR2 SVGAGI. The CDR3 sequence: CASRSWGADYEQYF. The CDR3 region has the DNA TGTGCCAGCAGATCATGGGGGGCCGACTACGAGCAGTACTTC.

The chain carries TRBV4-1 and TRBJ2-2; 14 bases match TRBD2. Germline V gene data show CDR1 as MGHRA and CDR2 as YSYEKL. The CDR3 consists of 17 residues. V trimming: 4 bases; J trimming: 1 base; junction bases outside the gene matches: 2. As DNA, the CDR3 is TGCGCCAGCAGCCTGGGACTAGCGGGGGTGAACACCGGGGAGCTGTTTTTT. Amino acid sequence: CASSLGLAGVNTGELFF.

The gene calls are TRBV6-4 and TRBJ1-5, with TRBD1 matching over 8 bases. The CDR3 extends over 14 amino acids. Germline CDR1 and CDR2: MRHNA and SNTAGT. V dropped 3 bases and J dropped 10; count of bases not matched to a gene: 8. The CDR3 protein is CASSEWDRIIPQHF. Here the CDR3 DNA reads TGTGCCAGCAGTGAATGGGACAGGATTATTCCCCAGCATTTT.

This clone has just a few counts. The CDR3 DNA is TGTGCCATCAGTGACAGGGGAGAGGGCAATCAGCCCCAGCATTTT. Translation gives CAISDRGEGNQPQHF. The rearrangement links TRBV10-3 to TRBJ1-5, with TRBD1 as a possible D gene (6 bases). CDR1 and CDR2 from the germline V gene are ENHRY and SYGVKD. V gave up 3 bases and J gave up 2 bases, with 11 bases separating them. This CDR3 is built from 15 residues.

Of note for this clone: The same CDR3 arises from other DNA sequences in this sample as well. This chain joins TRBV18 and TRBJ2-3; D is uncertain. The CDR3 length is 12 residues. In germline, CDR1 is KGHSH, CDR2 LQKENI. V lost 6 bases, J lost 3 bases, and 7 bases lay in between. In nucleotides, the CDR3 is TGTGCCAGCTCGCCTAGAACAGATACGCAGTATTTT. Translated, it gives CASSPRTDTQYF.

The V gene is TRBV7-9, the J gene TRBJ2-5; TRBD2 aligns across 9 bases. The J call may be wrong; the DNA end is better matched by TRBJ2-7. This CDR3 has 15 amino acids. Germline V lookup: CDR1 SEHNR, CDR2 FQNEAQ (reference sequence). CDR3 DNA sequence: TGTGCCAGCAGCCCTAGCGGGAACCCCCTTTACGAGCAGTACTTC. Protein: CASSPSGNPLYEQYF.

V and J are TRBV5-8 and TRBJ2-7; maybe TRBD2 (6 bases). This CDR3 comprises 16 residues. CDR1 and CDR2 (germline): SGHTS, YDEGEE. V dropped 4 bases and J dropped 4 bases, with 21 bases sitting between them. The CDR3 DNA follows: TGTGCCAGCAGCCCTGGTGGGACTTCGGACCCTTACGAGCAGTACTTC. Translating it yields CASSPGGTSDPYEQYF.

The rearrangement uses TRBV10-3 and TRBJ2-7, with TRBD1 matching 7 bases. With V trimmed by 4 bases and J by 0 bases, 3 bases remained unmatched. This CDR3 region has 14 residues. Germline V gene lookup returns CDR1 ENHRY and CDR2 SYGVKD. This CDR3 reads CAISAWDSSYEQYF. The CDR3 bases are TGTGCCATCAGTGCCTGGGACAGCTCCTACGAGCAGTACTTC.

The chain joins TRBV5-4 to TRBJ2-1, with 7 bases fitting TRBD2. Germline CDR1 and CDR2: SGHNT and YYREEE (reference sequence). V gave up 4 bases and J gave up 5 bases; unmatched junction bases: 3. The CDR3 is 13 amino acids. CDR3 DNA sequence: TGTGCCAGCAGCATCGGGACTAACAATGAGCAGTTCTTC. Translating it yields CASSIGTNNEQFF. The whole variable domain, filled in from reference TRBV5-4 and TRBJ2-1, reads ETGVTQSPTHLIKTRGQQVTLRCSSQSGHNTVSWYQQALGQGPQFIFQYYREEENGRGNFPPRFSGLQFPNYSSELNVNALELDDSALYLCASSIGTNNEQFFGPGTRLTVL.

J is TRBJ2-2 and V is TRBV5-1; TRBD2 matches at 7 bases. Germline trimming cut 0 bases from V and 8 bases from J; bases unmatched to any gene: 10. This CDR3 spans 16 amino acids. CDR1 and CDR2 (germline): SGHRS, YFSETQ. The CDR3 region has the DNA TGCGCCAGCAGCTTGGCTGGGGGACTAATGCCGGGGGAGCTGTTTTTT. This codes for CASSLAGGLMPGELFF.

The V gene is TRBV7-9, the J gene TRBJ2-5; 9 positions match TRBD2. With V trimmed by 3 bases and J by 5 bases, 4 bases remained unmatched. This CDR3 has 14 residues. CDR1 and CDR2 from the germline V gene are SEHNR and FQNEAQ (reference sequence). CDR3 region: CASSFSGSFETQYF. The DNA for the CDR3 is TGTGCCAGCAGCTTTAGCGGGAGCTTTGAGACCCAGTACTTC.

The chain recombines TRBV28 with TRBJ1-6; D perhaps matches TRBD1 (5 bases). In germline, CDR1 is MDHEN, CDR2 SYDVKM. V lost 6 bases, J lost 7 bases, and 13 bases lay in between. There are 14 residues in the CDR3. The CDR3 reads CASSGWTRNSPLHF. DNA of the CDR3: TGTGCCAGCAGCGGGTGGACACGGAATTCACCCCTCCACTTT. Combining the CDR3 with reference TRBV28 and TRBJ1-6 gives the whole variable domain DVKVTQSSRYLVKRTGEKVFLECVQDMDHENMFWYRQDPGLGLRLIYFSYDVKMKEKGDIPEGYSVSREKKERFSLILESASTNQTSMYLCASSGWTRNSPLHFGNGTRLTVT.

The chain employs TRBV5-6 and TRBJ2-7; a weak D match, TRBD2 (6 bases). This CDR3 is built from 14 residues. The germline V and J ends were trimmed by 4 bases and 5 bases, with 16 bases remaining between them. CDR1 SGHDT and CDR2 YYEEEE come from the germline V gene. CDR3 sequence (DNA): TGTGCCAGCAGCCGGCGGGACCCCGCGCACGAGCAGTACTTC. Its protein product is CASSRRDPAHEQYF.

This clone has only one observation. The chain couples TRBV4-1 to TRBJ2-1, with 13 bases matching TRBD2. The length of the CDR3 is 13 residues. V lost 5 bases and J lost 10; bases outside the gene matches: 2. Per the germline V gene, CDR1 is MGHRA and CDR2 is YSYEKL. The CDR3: CASSRLAGGEQFF. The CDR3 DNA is TGCGCCAGCAGCAGACTAGCGGGAGGAGAGCAGTTCTTC.

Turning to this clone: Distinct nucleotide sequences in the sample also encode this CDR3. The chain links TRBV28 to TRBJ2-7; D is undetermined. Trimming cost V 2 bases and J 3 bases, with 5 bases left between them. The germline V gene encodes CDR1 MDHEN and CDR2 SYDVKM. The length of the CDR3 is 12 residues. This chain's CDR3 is CASSLKVYEQYF. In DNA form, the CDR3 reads TGTGCCAGCAGTTTAAAAGTCTACGAGCAGTACTTC. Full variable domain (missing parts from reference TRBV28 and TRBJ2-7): DVKVTQSSRYLVKRTGEKVFLECVQDMDHENMFWYRQDPGLGLRLIYFSYDVKMKEKGDIPEGYSVSREKKERFSLILESASTNQTSMYLCASSLKVYEQYFGPGTRLTVT.

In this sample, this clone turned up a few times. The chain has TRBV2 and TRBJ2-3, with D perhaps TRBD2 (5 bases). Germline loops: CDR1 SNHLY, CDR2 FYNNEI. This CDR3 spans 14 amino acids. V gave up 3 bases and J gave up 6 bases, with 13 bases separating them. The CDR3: CASSERAGPDTQYF. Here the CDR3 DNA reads TGTGCCAGCAGTGAGCGGGCAGGACCTGATACGCAGTATTTT. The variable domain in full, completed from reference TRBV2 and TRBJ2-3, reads EPEVTQTPSHQVTQMGQEVILRCVPISNHLYFYWYRQILGQKVEFLVSFYNNEISEKSEIFDDQFSVERPDGSNFTLKIRSTKLEDSAMYFCASSERAGPDTQYFGPGTRLTVL.

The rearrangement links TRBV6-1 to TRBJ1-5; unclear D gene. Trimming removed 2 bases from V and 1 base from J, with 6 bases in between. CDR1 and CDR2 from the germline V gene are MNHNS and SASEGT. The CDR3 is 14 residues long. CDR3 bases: TGTGCCAGCAGTGAATTCACCAGCAATCAGCCCCAGCATTTT. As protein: CASSEFTSNQPQHF.

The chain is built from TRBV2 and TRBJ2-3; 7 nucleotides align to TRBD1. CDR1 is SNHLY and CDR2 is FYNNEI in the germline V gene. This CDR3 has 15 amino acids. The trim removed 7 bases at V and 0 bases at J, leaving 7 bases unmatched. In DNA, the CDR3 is TGTGCCAGCAAAGGTGGGACAGTCAGCACAGATACGCAGTATTTT. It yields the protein CASKGGTVSTDTQYF.

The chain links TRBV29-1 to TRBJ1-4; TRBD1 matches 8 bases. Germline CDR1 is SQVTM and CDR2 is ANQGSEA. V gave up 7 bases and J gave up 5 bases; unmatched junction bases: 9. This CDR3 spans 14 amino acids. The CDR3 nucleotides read TGCAGCGCCGCCCCAACAGGGGGGAATGAAAAACTGTTTTTT. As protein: CSAAPTGGNEKLFF.

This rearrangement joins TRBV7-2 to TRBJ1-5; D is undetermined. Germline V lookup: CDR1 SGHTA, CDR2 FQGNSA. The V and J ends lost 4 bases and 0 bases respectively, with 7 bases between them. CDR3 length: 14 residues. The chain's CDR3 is CASSSTPSNQPQHF. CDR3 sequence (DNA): TGTGCCAGCAGCTCGACACCTAGCAATCAGCCCCAGCATTTT.